The rows below give T cell receptor beta chains drawn from one sample of a study of cytomegalovirus exposure and HLA in healthy donors. The table came from immunoSEQ multiplex PCR; TCRdb's copy has only in-frame clones and leaves some out. The table shows 140,000 to 150,000 clones, with around a tenth occurring only once. Sequences were obtained from PBMCs. These receptors originate from a male donor in good health and CMV-seronegative. Both conserved end residues are part of each CDR3. The order of the fields is clone size, V gene, J gene, D gene, CDR3 DNA, CDR3 protein. A D gene is named only where the DNA matches it firmly. Clone sizes are given selectively: once, few, many, or a class where the clone is expanded.

>few|TRBV28|TRBJ1-2|TRBD1
TGTGCCAGCAGTGCTTGGGACAGGGACGCAAACTATGGCTACACCTTC
CASSAWDRDANYGYTF
>-|TRBV11-2|TRBJ2-7|TRBD2
TGTGCCAGCAGCCTTTTCGCGCTAGCGGGTTACGAGCAGTACTTC
CASSLFALAGYEQYF
>few|TRBV5-4|TRBJ2-7|-
TGTGCCAGCAGCAAGGGACTGAATACCTACGAGCAGTACTTC
CASSKGLNTYEQYF
>-|TRBV6-5|TRBJ2-7|-
TGTGCCAGCAGGGCGGGACCCTCTTACGAGCAGTACTTC
CASRAGPSYEQYF
>-|TRBV11-2|TRBJ2-7|TRBD1
TGTGCCAGCAGCTCCGGACAGGGAGTTGACGAGCAGTACTTC
CASSSGQGVDEQYF
>-|TRBV7-9|TRBJ1-1|-
TGTGCCAGCACCAAGGGAGGGGGATGGGGCACTGAAGCTTTCTTT
CASTKGGGWGTEAFF
>-|TRBV2|TRBJ2-1|TRBD2
TGTGCCAGCAGTGAATTCAGCGGGAGGTTCTACAATGAGCAGTTCTTC
CASSEFSGRFYNEQFF
>-|TRBV5-4|TRBJ1-1|TRBD1
TGTGCCAGCAGCTTAGGGGGCCTGCGTGAAGCTTTCTTT
CASSLGGLREAFF
>few|TRBV29-1|TRBJ2-3|-
TGCAGCGTGGTAGCGGAAAACACAGATACGCAGTATTTT
CSVVAENTDTQYF
>-|TRBV15|TRBJ2-7|-
TGTGCCACCAGCGAGAGGACATCTTCACCGACGGAGCAGTACTTC
CATSERTSSPTEQYF
>-|TRBV7-9|TRBJ2-7|TRBD1
TGTGCCAGCAGCTTAGTGTCAGGGGGCGAGCAGTACTTC
CASSLVSGGEQYF
>few|TRBV6-1|TRBJ2-5|-
TGTGCCAGCAGTGAGCAGGGAGAGACCCAGTACTTC
CASSEQGETQYF
>few|TRBV10-3|TRBJ1-3|TRBD1
TGTGCCATCAGTGAAGGCAGGGGGAACACCATATATTTT
CAISEGRGNTIYF
>-|TRBV2|TRBJ2-7|-
TGTGCCAGCAGCGGGCGGGGGCGCGAGCAGTACTTC
CASSGRGREQYF
>few|TRBV19|TRBJ1-2|TRBD1
TGTGCCAGTGCAACAGGGGACTATGGCTACACCTTC
CASATGDYGYTF
>few|TRBV27|TRBJ2-7|-
TGTGCCAGCAGTCCGACTGGCCCCGCCTACGAGCAGTACTTC
CASSPTGPAYEQYF
>few|TRBV6-6|TRBJ1-2|TRBD1
TGTGCCAGCATTGAGGACAGGGATAACTATGGCTACACCTTC
CASIEDRDNYGYTF
>few|TRBV6-4|TRBJ2-2|-
TGTGCCAGCAGTGACTCGATAAGGGGCCGCAACACCGGGGAGCTGTTTTTT
CASSDSIRGRNTGELFF
>few|TRBV6-5|TRBJ2-7|-
TGTGCCAGCAGTTTAGGAGCGAATTCCTACGAGCAGTACTTC
CASSLGANSYEQYF
>-|TRBV5-4|TRBJ2-3|TRBD2
TGTGCCAGCAGCTTGCCACTAGCGGGGGCGATTAGCACAGATACGCAGTATTTT
CASSLPLAGAISTDTQYF
>-|TRBV6-5|TRBJ1-5|-
TGTGCCAGCAGCCCTACCGTGGGGGCTAGATCGGCCCAGCATTTT
CASSPTVGARSAQHF
>few|TRBV5-8|TRBJ1-1|TRBD1
TGTGCCAGCAGCTTGGGGGGACAGGGCCTCCTGAACACTGAAGCTTTCTTT
CASSLGGQGLLNTEAFF
>few|TRBV7-3|TRBJ2-7|-
TGTGCCAGCAGCTTAGATCCCGGCTACGAGCAGTACTTC
CASSLDPGYEQYF
>-|TRBV28|TRBJ2-1|TRBD1
TGTGCCAGCAGTTCGGGGGGGACAGGGGTCAATGAGCAGTTCTTC
CASSSGGTGVNEQFF
>-|TRBV4-1|TRBJ2-1|TRBD2
TGCGCCAGCAGCCAAGGGACTAGCGGGGGGAACAATGAGCAGTTCTTC
CASSQGTSGGNNEQFF
>-|TRBV5-8|TRBJ2-7|TRBD2
TGTGCCAGCAGCTTATCTCCTAGCGGGACCTACGAGCAGTACTTC
CASSLSPSGTYEQYF
>few|TRBV7-2|TRBJ2-2|TRBD1
TGTGCCAGCAGCTTTTCGACAGGGTTCACCGGGGAGCTGTTTTTT
CASSFSTGFTGELFF
>few|TRBV19|TRBJ2-6|TRBD1
TGTGCCAGTAGGAGACAGGGGGCAGCCAACGTCCTGACTTTC
CASRRQGAANVLTF
>few|TRBV19|TRBJ2-7|-
TGTGCCAGTAGTTCAAACCAGGGGAGGGTCTACGAGCAGTACTTC
CASSSNQGRVYEQYF
>-|TRBV19|TRBJ2-7|-
TGTGCCAGTAGTATAGGAGCCAGGGGAATCTACGAGCAGTACTTC
CASSIGARGIYEQYF
>few|TRBV9|TRBJ1-4|TRBD1
TGTGCCAGCGGGGACAGTATTGATGAAAAACTGTTTTTT
CASGDSIDEKLFF
>-|TRBV4-3|TRBJ2-2|-
TGCGCCAGCAGCCAAGATATCTCGGAGACCGGGGAGCTGTTTTTT
CASSQDISETGELFF
>-|TRBV7-9|TRBJ2-1|-
TGTGCCAGCAGCTTTAATATGGCGGTGCAGTTCTTC
CASSFNMAVQFF